Included here is one TCR beta chain sequence, with context. This CDR3 is 12 amino acids long. Germline trimming cut 5 bases from V and 6 bases from J; bases unmatched to any gene: 2. The germline CDR1 and CDR2 sequences are SGHAT and FQNNGV. This specimen belongs to a study of blood T cell repertoires in COVID-19. Study-level background: From T cells, B-cell-depleted T cells, or PBMCs came the material, which was cDNA or gDNA.

Methods used by the authors: How many nucleated cells were present was estimated from reference gene primer amplification. Profiling relied on immunoSEQ multiplex PCR, and the TCRdb table lists in-frame clones only, not all of them. The V and J calls and clone size are taken from that table; D and trimming were inferred from the DNA. The table has under 200,000 clones, over 75% seen once. Sequenced: peripheral blood. The chain has TRBV11-2 and TRBJ1-2; 8 bases agree with TRBD1. The sequence came from a man between 65 and 79 years old who had recovered from COVID-19. Here the CDR3 DNA reads TGTGCCAGCAGCCAGACAGGGGATGGCTACACCTTC. It specifies CASSQTGDGYTF. Combining the CDR3 with reference TRBV11-2 and TRBJ1-2 gives the whole variable domain EAGVAQSPRYKIIEKRQSVAFWCNPISGHATLYWYQQILGQGPKLLIQFQNNGVVDDSQLPKDRFSAERLKGVDSTLKIQPAKLEDSAVYLCASSQTGDGYTFGSGTRLTVV.